These 4 T cell receptor beta chains came from one sample sequenced in a study of control samples from healthy donors and cancer patients. Assay used: immunoSEQ multiplex PCR; TCRdb lists only in-frame clones, some missing. Of more than 95,000 clones listed, around 87% are singletons. Sample: blood. These receptors came from a man aged 35 to 55 in good health.

The chain recombines TRBV2 with TRBJ2-1, with 9 bases that match TRBD2. Germline V CDR1 and CDR2: SNHLY, FYNNEI. V was pared by 3 bases and J by 5 bases, with 8 bases of the junction left unmatched. The length of the CDR3 is 16 residues. The DNA of the CDR3 is TGTGCCAGCAGTGATCCCCGACTAGCGGCCAACAATGAGCAGTTCTTC. Its translation is CASSDPRLAANNEQFF.

About this clone: The sample carries other DNA sequences with the same CDR3. V is TRBV11-3 and J is TRBJ1-1, with D perhaps matching TRBD1 (6 bases). From germline, CDR1 is SGHNT and CDR2 YENEEA. V lost 6 bases and J lost 5, with 10 bases in between. CDR3 length: 12 amino acids. CDR3: CASSLDRTEAFF. Written as DNA, the CDR3 is TGTGCCAGCAGTCTAGACAGGACTGAAGCTTTCTTT.

This clone was observed a handful of times. V and J are TRBV11-3 and TRBJ1-1, with 7 bases fitting TRBD1. This CDR3 has 14 amino acids. The junction had 10 bases not matched to a gene; V was cut back by 5 bases and J by 7 bases. Germline loops: CDR1 SGHNT, CDR2 YENEEA. The CDR3 nucleotides are TGTGCCAGCAGCGTGGAGACAGGGTGGAGTGAAGCTTTCTTT. Its protein product is CASSVETGWSEAFF.

The chain links TRBV2 to TRBJ2-5; 7 bases match TRBD1. V shed 2 bases, J shed 3 bases, and the junction held 12 bases outside the gene matches. The CDR3 has 17 amino acids. CDR1 SNHLY and CDR2 FYNNEI come from the germline V gene. CDR3 nucleotides: TGTGCCAGCAGTGAATGGGTCACAATAGGGGGCGAAGAGACCCAGTACTTC. Encoded protein: CASSEWVTIGGEETQYF.